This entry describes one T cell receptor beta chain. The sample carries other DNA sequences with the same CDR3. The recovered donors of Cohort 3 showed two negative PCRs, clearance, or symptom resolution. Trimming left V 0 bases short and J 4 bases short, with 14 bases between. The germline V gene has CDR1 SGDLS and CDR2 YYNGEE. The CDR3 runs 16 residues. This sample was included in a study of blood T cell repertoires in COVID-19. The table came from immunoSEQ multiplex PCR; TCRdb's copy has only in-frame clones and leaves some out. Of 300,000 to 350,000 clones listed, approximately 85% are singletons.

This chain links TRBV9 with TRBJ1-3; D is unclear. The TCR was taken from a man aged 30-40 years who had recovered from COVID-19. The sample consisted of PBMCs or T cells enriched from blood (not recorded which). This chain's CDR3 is CASSVGSGRSGNTIYF. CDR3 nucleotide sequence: TGTGCCAGCAGCGTAGGGTCGGGGAGAAGCGGAAACACCATATATTTT.